Listed here is a single TCR beta chain. Its target is not known. The treatment here: oral pan-JAK inhibitor, 5-10 mg twice daily. Peripheral blood and lesional scalp punch biopsies came from alopecia areata patients. This record comes from a study of CD8+ T cells in alopecia areata. Study findings and constraints: Scalp clonality dropped significantly under tofacitinib, as did expanded CD8+ top-100 clones. For lesional scalp, especially alopecia totalis/universalis, clonality was higher than in normal scalp. Scalp data also include sequences from resident alphabeta T cells of normal skin.

From germline, CDR1 is SQVTM and CDR2 ANQGSEA. The V end was cut by 2 bases, the J end by 2 bases, with 9 bases between. The CDR3 is 13 residues long. Extraction and reverse transcription of RNA yielded cDNA as the sequencing template. Generated by immunoSEQ multiplex PCR, the TCRdb table keeps only in-frame clones and is missing some. The data contain approximately 190,000 clones, 58% of them singletons. The clonotype was recovered from a human donor with alopecia areata. Sequenced here: CD4+ T cells sorted from blood, sampled at week 24, from a patient treated with tofacitinib. The chain is built from TRBV29-1 and TRBJ1-2, with unresolved D. CDR3 loop: CSVETESNYGYTF. CDR3 in DNA: TGCAGCGTTGAAACCGAGTCAAACTATGGCTACACCTTC.